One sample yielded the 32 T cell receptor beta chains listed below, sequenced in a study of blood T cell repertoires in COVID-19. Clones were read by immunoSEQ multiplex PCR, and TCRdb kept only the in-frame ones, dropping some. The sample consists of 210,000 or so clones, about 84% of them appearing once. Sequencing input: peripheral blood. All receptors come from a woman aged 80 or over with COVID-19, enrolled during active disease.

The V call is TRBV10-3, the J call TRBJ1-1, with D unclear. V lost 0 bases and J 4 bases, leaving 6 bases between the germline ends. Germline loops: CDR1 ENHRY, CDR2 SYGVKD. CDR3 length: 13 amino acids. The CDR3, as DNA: TGTGCCATCAGTGAGTCTTATGTCACTGAAGCTTTCTTT. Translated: CAISESYVTEAFF.

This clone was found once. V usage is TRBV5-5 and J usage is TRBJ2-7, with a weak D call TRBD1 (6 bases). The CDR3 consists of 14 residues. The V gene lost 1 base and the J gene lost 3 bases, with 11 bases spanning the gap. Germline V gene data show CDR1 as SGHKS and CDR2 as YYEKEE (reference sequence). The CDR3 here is CASSLIQGNYEQYF. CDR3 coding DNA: TGTGCCAGCAGCTTGATCCAGGGGAACTACGAGCAGTACTTC.

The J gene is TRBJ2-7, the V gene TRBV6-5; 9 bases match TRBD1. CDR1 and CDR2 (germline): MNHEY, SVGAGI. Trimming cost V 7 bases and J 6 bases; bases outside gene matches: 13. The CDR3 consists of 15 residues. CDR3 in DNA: TGTGCCAGCACCGCGGAACAGGGGGCTTTAGGCGAGCAGTACTTC. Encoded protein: CASTAEQGALGEQYF.

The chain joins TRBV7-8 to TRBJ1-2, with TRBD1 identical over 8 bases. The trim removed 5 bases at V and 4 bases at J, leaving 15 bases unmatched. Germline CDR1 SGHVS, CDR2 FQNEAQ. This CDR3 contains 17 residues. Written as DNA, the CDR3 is TGTGCCAGCAGCCGTCAAATCCGACAGGGGCCCATCTATGGCTACACCTTC. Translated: CASSRQIRQGPIYGYTF.

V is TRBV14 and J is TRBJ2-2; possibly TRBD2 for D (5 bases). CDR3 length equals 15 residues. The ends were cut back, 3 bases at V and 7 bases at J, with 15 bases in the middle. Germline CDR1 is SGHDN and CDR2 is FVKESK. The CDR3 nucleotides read TGTGCCAGCAGCCATTCCGGCCCGGGAAGCGGGGAGCTGTTTTTT. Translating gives CASSHSGPGSGELFF. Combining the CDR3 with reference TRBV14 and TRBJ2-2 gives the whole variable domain EAGVTQFPSHSVIEKGQTVTLRCDPISGHDNLYWYRRVMGKEIKFLLHFVKESKQDESGMPNNRFLAERTGGTYSTLKVQPAELEDSGVYFCASSHSGPGSGELFFGEGSRLTVL.

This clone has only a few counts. Here the CDR3 reads CASSFKGSAEAFF. For the CDR3, the DNA is TGTGCCAGCAGCTTTAAGGGGTCGGCTGAAGCTTTCTTT. The rearrangement joins TRBV7-9 to TRBJ1-1, with a tentative D call TRBD1 (5 bases). Germline V lookup: CDR1 SEHNR, CDR2 FQNEAQ (reference sequence). V was pared by 3 bases and J by 6 bases, with 11 bases between. This CDR3 has 13 residues.

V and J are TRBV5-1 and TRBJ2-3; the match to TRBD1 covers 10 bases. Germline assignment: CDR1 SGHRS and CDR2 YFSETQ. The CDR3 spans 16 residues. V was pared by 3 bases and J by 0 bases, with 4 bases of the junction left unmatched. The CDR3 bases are TGCGCCAGCAGCTGGGGGACAGGGGAGAGCACAGATACGCAGTATTTT. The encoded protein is CASSWGTGESTDTQYF. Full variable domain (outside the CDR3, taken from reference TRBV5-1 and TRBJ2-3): KAGVTQTPRYLIKTRGQQVTLSCSPISGHRSVSWYQQTPGQGLQFLFEYFSETQRNKGNFPGRFSGRQFSNSRSEMNVSTLELGDSALYLCASSWGTGESTDTQYFGPGTRLTVL.

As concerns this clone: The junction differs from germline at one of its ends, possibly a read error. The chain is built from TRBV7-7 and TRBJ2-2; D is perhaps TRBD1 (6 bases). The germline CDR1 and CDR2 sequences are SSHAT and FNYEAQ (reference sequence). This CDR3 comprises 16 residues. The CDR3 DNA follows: TGTGCTAGCAGCCCTAGGGGGTCGGCGAACACCGGGGAGCTGTTTTTT. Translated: CASSPRGSANTGELFF.

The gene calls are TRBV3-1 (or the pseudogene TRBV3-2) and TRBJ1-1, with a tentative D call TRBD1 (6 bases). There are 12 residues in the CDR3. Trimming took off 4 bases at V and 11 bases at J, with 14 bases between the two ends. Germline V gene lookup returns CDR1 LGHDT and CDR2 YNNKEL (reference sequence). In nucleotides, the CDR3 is TGTGCCAGCAGCCCCAATCAGGGGAAGGCTTTCTTT. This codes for CASSPNQGKAFF.

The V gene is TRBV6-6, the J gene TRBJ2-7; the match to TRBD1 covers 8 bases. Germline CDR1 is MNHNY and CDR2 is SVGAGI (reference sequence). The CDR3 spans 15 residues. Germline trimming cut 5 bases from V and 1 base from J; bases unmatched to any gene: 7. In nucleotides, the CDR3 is TGTGCCAGCAGTCAAGGACAGGGAATATCCTACGAGCAGTACTTC. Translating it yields CASSQGQGISYEQYF.

The CDR3 sequence: CAIRTGPRDEQFF. For the CDR3, the DNA is TGTGCCATCAGGACAGGACCCAGGGATGAGCAGTTCTTC. V usage is TRBV10-3 and J usage is TRBJ2-1; possible D gene TRBD1, 6 bases. Germline loops: CDR1 ENHRY, CDR2 SYGVKD. The CDR3 is 13 residues long. Deletions cut 6 bases from V and 8 bases from J, with 14 bases between.

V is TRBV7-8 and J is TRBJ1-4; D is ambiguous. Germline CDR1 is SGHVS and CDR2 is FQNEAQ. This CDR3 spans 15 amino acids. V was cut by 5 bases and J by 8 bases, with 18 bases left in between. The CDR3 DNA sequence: TGTGCCAGCAGCCCCGGCGGCAGAGAATGGGAAAAACTGTTTTTT. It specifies CASSPGGREWEKLFF.

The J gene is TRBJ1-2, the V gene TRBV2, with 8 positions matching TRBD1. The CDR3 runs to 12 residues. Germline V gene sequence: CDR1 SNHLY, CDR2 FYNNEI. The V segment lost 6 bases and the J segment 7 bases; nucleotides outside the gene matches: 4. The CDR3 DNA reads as TGTGCCAGCAGCCCCGGACAGGGTGGCTACACCTTC. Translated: CASSPGQGGYTF.

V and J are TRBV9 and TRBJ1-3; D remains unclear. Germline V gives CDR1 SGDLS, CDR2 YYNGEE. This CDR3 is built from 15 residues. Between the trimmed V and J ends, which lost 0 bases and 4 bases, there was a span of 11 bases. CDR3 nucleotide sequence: TGTGCCAGCAGCGTAGGAGTGTCTTCGGGAAACACCATATATTTT. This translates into CASSVGVSSGNTIYF. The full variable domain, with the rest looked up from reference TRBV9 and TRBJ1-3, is DSGVTQTPKHLITATGQRVTLRCSPRSGDLSVYWYQQSLDQGLQFLIQYYNGEERAKGNILERFSAQQFPDLHSELNLSSLELGDSALYFCASSVGVSSGNTIYFGEGSWLTVV.

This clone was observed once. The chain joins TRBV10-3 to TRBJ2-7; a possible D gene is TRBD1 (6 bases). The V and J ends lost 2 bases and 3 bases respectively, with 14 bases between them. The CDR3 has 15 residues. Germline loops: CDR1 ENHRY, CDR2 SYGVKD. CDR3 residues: CAISEPWTDLYEQYF. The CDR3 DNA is TGTGCCATCAGTGAGCCTTGGACAGATCTCTACGAGCAGTACTTC.

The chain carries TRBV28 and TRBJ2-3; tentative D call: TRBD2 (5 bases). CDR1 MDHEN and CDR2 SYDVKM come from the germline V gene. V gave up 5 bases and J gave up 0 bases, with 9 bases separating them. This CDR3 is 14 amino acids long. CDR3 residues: CASSPRVSTDTQYF. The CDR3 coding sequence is TGTGCCAGCAGTCCGAGGGTTAGCACAGATACGCAGTATTTT.

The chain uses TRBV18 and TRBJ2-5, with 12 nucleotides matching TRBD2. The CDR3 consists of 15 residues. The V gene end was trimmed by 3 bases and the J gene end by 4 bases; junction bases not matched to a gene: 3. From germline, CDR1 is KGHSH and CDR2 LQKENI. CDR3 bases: TGTGCCAGCTCACCTACGGGACTAGCGGGAGAGACCCAGTACTTC. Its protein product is CASSPTGLAGETQYF.

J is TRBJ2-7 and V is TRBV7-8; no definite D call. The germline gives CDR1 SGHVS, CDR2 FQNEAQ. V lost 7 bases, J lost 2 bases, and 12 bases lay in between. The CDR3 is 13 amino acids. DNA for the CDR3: TGTGCCAGCAAATACGACTCCCCCTACGAGCAGTACTTC. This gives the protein CASKYDSPYEQYF.

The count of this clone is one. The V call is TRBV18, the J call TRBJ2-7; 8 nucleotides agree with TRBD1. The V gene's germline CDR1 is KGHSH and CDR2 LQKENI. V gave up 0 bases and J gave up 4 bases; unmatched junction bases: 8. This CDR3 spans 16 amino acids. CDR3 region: CASSPPVAGGAYEQYF. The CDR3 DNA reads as TGTGCCAGCTCACCACCGGTAGCAGGGGGCGCATACGAGCAGTACTTC.

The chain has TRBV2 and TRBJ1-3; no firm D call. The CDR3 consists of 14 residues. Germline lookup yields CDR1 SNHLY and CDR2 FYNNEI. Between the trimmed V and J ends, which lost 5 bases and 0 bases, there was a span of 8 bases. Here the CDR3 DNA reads TGTGCCAGCAGTATATCTCGCTCTGGAAACACCATATATTTT. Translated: CASSISRSGNTIYF.

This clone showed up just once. The DNA of the CDR3 is TGTGCCAGCAGTGAAAGCTTGGTCGGGGAGCTGTTTTTT. This gives the protein CASSESLVGELFF. V usage is TRBV6-1 and J usage is TRBJ2-2; no clear D gene. The germline V gene encodes CDR1 MNHNS and CDR2 SASEGT. V lost 2 bases, J lost 7 bases, and 8 bases lay in between. The CDR3 is 13 residues long.

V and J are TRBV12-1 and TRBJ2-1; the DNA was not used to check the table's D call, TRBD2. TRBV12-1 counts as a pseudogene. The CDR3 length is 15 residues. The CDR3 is CASSFLAGGPCEQFF. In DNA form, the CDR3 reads TGTGCCAGCAGCTTTCTAGCGGGAGGGCCTTGTGAGCAGTTCTTC.

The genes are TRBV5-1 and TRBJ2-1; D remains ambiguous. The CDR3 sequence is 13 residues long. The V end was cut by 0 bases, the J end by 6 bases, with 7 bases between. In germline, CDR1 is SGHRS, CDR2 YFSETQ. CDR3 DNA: TGCGCCAGCAGCTTGGGAAGCGCCAATGAGCAGTTCTTC. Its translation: CASSLGSANEQFF.

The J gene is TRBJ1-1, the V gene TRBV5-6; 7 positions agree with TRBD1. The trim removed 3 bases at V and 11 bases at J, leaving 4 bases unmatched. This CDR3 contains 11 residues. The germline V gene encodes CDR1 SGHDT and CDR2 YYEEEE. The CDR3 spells CASSSNRGAFF. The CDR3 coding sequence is TGTGCCAGCAGCTCTAACAGGGGCGCTTTCTTT.

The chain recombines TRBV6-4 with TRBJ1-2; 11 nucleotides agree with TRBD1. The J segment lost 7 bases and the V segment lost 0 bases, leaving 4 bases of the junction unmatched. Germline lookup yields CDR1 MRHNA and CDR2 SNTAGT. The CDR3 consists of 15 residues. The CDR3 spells CASSDSDRGRGGYTF. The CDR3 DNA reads TGTGCCAGCAGTGACTCGGACAGGGGGCGAGGTGGCTACACCTTC.

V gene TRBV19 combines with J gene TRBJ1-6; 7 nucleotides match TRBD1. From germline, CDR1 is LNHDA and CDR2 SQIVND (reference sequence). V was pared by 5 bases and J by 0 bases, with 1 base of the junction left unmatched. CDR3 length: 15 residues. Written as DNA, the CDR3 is TGTGCCAGTAGTGCAGGGGGCTCCTATAATTCACCCCTCCACTTT. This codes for CASSAGGSYNSPLHF.

The CDR3 here is CASHRQGGNTIYF. In DNA form, the CDR3 reads TGTGCCAGCCACCGCCAGGGTGGAAACACCATATATTTT. This rearrangement joins TRBV6-5 to TRBJ1-3, with D possibly matching TRBD1 (5 bases). The CDR3 covers 13 residues. Germline CDR1 reads MNHEY; CDR2 reads SVGAGI. V was cut by 8 bases and J by 3 bases, with 11 bases left in between.

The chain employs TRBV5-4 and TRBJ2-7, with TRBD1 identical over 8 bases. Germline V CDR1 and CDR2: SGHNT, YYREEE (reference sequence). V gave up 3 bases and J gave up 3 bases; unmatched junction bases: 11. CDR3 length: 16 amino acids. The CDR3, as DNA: TGTGCCAGCAGCTACGGGACCGGGACAGGATTCTACGAGCAGTACTTC. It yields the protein CASSYGTGTGFYEQYF.

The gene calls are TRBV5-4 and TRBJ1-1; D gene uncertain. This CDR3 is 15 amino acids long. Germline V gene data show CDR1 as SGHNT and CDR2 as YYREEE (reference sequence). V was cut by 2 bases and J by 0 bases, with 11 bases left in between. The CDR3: CASSFDRGMNTEAFF. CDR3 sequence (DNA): TGTGCCAGCAGCTTTGACCGGGGAATGAACACTGAAGCTTTCTTT.

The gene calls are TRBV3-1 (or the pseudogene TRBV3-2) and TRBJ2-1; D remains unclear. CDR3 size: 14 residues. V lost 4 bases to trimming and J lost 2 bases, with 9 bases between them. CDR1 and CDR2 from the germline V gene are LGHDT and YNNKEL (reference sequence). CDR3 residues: CASSPQMTYNEQFF. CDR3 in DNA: TGTGCCAGCAGCCCCCAGATGACCTACAATGAGCAGTTCTTC.

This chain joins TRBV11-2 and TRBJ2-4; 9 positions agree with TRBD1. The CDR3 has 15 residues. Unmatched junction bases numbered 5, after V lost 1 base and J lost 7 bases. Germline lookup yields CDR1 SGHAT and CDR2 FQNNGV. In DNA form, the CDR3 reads TGTGCCAGCAGCTTAGCGACCGGGACAGGGAACATTCAGTACTTC. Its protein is CASSLATGTGNIQYF.

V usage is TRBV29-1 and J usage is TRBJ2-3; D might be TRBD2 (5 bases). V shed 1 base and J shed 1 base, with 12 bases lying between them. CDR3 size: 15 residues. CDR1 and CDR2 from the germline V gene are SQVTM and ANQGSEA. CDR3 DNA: TGCAGCGTTGAAGGGGGAGAGAGGGGCACAGATACGCAGTATTTT. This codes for CSVEGGERGTDTQYF.